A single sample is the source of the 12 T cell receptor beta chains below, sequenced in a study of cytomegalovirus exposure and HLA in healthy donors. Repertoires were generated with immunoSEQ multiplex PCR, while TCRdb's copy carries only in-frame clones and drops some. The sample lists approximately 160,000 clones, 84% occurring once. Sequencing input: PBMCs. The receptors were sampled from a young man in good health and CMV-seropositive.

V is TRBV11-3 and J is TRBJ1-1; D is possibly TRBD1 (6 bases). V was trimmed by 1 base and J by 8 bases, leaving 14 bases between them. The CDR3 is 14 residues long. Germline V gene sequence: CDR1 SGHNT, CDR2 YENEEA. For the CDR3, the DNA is TGTGCCAGCAGCTTAGGGGAAGGAGGACAGGAAGCTTTCTTT. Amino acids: CASSLGEGGQEAFF.

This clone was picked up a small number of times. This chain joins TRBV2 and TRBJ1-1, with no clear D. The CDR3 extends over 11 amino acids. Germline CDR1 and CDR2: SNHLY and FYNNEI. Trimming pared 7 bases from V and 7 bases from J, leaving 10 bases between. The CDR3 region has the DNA TGTGCCAGCAATCTCGGGAATGAAGCTTTCTTT. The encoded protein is CASNLGNEAFF. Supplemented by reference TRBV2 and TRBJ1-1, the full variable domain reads EPEVTQTPSHQVTQMGQEVILRCVPISNHLYFYWYRQILGQKVEFLVSFYNNEISEKSEIFDDQFSVERPDGSNFTLKIRSTKLEDSAMYFCASNLGNEAFFGQGTRLTVV.

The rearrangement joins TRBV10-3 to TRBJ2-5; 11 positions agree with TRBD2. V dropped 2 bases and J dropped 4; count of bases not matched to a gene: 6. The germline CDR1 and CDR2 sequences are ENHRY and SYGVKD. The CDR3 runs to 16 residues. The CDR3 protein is CAISEGLAGGRETQYF. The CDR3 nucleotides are TGTGCCATCAGTGAGGGGCTAGCGGGAGGCCGAGAGACCCAGTACTTC.

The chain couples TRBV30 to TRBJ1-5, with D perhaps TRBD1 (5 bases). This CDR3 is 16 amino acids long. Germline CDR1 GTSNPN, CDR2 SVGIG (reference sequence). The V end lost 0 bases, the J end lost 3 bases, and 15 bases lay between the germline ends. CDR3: CAWSVPSDNHNQPQHF. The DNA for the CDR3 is TGTGCCTGGAGTGTACCATCGGACAACCACAATCAGCCCCAGCATTTT.

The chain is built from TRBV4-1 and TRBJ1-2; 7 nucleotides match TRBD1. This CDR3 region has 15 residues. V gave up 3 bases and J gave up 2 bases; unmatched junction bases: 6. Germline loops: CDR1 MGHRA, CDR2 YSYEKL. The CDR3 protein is CASSHRAQGNYGYTF. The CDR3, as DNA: TGCGCCAGCAGCCACCGGGCACAGGGGAACTATGGCTACACCTTC.

CDR3: CASSLSANQPQHF. The CDR3 nucleotides are TGTGCCAGCAGTTTATCAGCCAATCAGCCCCAGCATTTT. V is TRBV27 and J is TRBJ1-5, with D hard to call. The CDR3 length is 13 residues. The germline CDR1 and CDR2 sequences are MNHEY and SMNVEV (reference sequence). Trimming stripped 0 bases from V and 3 bases from J, with 3 bases between.

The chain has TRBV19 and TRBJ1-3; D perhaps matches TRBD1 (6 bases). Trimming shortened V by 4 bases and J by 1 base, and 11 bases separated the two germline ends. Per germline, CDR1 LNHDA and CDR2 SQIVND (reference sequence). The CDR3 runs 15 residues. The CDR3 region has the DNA TGTGCCAGTAGTACAGCACAGGGTTCTGGAAACACCATATATTTT. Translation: CASSTAQGSGNTIYF.

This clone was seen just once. CDR3 amino acids: CASSPVGSGGPEDTQYF. Written as DNA, the CDR3 is TGTGCCAGCAGCCCAGTGGGTAGCGGGGGGCCCGAAGATACGCAGTATTTT. The J gene is TRBJ2-3, the V gene TRBV7-3, with 10 bases fitting TRBD2. The J segment lost 5 bases and the V segment lost 5 bases, leaving 13 bases of the junction unmatched. There are 17 residues in the CDR3. The germline gives CDR1 SGHTA, CDR2 FQGTGA.

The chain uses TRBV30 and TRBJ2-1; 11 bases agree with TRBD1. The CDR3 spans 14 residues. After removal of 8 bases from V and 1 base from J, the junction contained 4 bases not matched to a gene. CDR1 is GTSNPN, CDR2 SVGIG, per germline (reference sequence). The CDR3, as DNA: TGTGCCACTGGACAGGGGGCGTCCTACAATGAGCAGTTCTTC. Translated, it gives CATGQGASYNEQFF.

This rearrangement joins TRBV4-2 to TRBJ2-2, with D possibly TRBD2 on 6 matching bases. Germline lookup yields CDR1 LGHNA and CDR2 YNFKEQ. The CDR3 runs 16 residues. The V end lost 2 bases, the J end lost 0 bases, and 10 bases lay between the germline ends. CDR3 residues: CASSQPERANTGELFF. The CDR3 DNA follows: TGTGCCAGCAGCCAACCCGAGCGGGCGAACACCGGGGAGCTGTTTTTT.

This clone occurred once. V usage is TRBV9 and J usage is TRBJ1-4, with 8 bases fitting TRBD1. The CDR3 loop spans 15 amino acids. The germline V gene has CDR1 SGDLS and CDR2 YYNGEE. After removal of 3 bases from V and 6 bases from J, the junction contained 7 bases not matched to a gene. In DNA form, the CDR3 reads TGTGCCAGCAGCGGCCCCGGACAGGGTGATGAAAAACTGTTTTTT. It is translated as CASSGPGQGDEKLFF.

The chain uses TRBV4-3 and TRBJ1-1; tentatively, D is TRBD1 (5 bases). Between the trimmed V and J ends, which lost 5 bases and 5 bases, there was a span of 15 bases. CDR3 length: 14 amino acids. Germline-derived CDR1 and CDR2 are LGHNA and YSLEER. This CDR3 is CASSLAGGGTEAFF. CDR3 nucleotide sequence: TGCGCCAGCAGCTTAGCGGGGGGAGGGACTGAAGCTTTCTTT.